These 2 T cell receptor beta chains were all obtained from the same sample, sequenced in a study of a mutant IDH1 vaccine in newly diagnosed glioma. The repertoire was sequenced with immunoSEQ multiplex PCR; TCRdb's copy has only in-frame clones and lacks some. The sample carries about 33,000 clones, roughly 90% recorded once. Time point noted: week 23, last vaccination. Topical imiquimod accompanied each vaccine dose, which consisted of 300 ug of mutant IDH1 20-mer peptide. These receptors are not linked to any known antigen. Sequenced material: PBMCs, taken from a glioma patient whose treatment included an IDH1 peptide vaccine. The receptors here all came from a man between 40 and 49 years old with glioma.

V and J are TRBV9 and TRBJ2-1, with 11 bases identical to TRBD2. V dropped 0 bases and J dropped 7; count of bases not matched to a gene: 6. The CDR3 spans 16 residues. Germline CDR1 and CDR2: SGDLS and YYNGEE. The DNA for the CDR3 is TGTGCCAGCAGCGTAGTGTCTAGCGGGGGGCAGAATGAGCAGTTCTTC. Protein product: CASSVVSSGGQNEQFF.

The chain combines TRBV12-5 with TRBJ2-2; D might be TRBD1 (5 bases). V lost 4 bases to trimming and J lost 1 base, with 10 bases between them. The CDR3 loop spans 15 amino acids. From germline, CDR1 is LGHNT and CDR2 FRNRAP. The CDR3 protein is CASGYQGLNTGELFF. CDR3 DNA: TGTGCTAGTGGTTATCAGGGATTGAACACCGGGGAGCTGTTTTTT.